The sequence of this TCR beta chain was determined in a study of shared clonotypes between healthy human individuals. Concerning this clone: Antigen: not known. This sequence may be a read error, since a much larger clone differs from it by one base. The same CDR3 is also encoded by other DNA sequences in this sample.

Study-wide results and limits: When compared with the clonotypes that were shared by all four sorted-subset donors, the non-shared clonotypes turned out to have lower generation probabilities. With a handful of donors compared, 4.5% to 6.5% of naive CD4 clonotypes were shared.

Profiling relied on immunoSEQ multiplex PCR, and the TCRdb table lists in-frame clones only, not all of them. The sample lists 1 million to 1.2 million clones; approximately 80% were seen once. V was trimmed by 6 bases and J by 1 base, leaving 9 bases between them. This CDR3 comprises 13 residues. Germline CDR1 SNHLY, CDR2 FYNNEI. The clonotype originates from a man between 18 and 29 years old in good health. Some clones in this sample may be carry-over from other donors' samples. The rearrangement links TRBV2 to TRBJ1-2; D possibly corresponds to TRBD1 (6 bases). Sequencing was carried out using memory CD4+ T cells from PBMCs. As to subset: CD45RA-negative fraction. The chain's CDR3 is CASSPDSNYGYTF. The DNA for the CDR3 is TGTGCCAGCAGCCCGGACAGTAACTATGGCTACACCTTC.